This T cell receptor beta chain was captured in a study of T cells in localized non-small cell lung cancer. Assay: immunoSEQ multiplex PCR; the TCRdb copy retains only in-frame clones and omits some. The top ten hold roughly 21% of the sample, which has 1,600 or so clones, more than 25% seen once. This clone is large (0.1 to 1%) in the sample. The CDR3 totals 15 residues. Trimming cost V 3 bases and J 7 bases, with 20 bases left between them. CDR1 SGDLS and CDR2 YYNGEE come from the germline V gene. This chain uses TRBV9 with TRBJ2-7; D tentatively reads TRBD1 or TRBD2 (5 bases each). Sequencing used normal lung tissue next to the tumor, obtained before any cancer treatment. This TCR came from a male donor older than 55 with stage II lung adenocarcinoma. The CDR3 DNA reads TGTGCCAGCAGCGCTACTGGGACCCCTACGGGGGAGCAGTACTTC. Translating it yields CASSATGTPTGEQYF.